Sequencing of this T cell receptor (beta chain) was carried out in a study of T cells after yellow fever vaccination. Study outcomes and limitations: A secondary response was less intense yet reached its peak sooner, at day 5 versus 15. Most clones from primary vaccination were detected again post-booster (almost 98% CD4, 88% CD8). Among all clonotypes, a small share was observed in both CD4 and CD8 compartments.

The TCR cDNA carried a universal primer site and UMIs from 5'RACE template switching. In TCRdb, the 5' RACE reads were re-called with MiXCR into one record per CDR3 protein. The sample shows around 320,000 distinct CDR3 sequences, approximately 12% of them seen only once. The CDR3 is 14 amino acids. In germline, CDR1 is SGHTA, CDR2 FQGNSA. Trimming pared 4 bases from V and 3 bases from J, leaving 12 bases between. This clonotype was recorded a few times. The antigen remains undetermined. The TCR was taken from a man between 18 and 29 years old who received the YFV17D yellow fever vaccine. This chain links TRBV7-2 with TRBJ2-5, with D perhaps TRBD2 (6 bases). The sample here was CD4+ T cells sorted from PBMCs, taken 45 days after the yellow fever booster vaccination. For the CDR3, the DNA is TGTGCCAGCAGCTCAGGGACTCGGAAAGAGACCCAGTACTTC. Its protein product is CASSSGTRKETQYF.